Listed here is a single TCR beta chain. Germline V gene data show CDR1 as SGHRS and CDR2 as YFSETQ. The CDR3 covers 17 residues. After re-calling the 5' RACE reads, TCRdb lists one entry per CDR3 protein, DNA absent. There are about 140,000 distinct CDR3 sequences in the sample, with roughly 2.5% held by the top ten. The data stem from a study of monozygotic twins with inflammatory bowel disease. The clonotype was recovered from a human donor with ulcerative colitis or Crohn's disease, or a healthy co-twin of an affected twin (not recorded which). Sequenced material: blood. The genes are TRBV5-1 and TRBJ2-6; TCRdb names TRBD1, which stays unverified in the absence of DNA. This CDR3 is CASSVGTAPSGANVLTF.